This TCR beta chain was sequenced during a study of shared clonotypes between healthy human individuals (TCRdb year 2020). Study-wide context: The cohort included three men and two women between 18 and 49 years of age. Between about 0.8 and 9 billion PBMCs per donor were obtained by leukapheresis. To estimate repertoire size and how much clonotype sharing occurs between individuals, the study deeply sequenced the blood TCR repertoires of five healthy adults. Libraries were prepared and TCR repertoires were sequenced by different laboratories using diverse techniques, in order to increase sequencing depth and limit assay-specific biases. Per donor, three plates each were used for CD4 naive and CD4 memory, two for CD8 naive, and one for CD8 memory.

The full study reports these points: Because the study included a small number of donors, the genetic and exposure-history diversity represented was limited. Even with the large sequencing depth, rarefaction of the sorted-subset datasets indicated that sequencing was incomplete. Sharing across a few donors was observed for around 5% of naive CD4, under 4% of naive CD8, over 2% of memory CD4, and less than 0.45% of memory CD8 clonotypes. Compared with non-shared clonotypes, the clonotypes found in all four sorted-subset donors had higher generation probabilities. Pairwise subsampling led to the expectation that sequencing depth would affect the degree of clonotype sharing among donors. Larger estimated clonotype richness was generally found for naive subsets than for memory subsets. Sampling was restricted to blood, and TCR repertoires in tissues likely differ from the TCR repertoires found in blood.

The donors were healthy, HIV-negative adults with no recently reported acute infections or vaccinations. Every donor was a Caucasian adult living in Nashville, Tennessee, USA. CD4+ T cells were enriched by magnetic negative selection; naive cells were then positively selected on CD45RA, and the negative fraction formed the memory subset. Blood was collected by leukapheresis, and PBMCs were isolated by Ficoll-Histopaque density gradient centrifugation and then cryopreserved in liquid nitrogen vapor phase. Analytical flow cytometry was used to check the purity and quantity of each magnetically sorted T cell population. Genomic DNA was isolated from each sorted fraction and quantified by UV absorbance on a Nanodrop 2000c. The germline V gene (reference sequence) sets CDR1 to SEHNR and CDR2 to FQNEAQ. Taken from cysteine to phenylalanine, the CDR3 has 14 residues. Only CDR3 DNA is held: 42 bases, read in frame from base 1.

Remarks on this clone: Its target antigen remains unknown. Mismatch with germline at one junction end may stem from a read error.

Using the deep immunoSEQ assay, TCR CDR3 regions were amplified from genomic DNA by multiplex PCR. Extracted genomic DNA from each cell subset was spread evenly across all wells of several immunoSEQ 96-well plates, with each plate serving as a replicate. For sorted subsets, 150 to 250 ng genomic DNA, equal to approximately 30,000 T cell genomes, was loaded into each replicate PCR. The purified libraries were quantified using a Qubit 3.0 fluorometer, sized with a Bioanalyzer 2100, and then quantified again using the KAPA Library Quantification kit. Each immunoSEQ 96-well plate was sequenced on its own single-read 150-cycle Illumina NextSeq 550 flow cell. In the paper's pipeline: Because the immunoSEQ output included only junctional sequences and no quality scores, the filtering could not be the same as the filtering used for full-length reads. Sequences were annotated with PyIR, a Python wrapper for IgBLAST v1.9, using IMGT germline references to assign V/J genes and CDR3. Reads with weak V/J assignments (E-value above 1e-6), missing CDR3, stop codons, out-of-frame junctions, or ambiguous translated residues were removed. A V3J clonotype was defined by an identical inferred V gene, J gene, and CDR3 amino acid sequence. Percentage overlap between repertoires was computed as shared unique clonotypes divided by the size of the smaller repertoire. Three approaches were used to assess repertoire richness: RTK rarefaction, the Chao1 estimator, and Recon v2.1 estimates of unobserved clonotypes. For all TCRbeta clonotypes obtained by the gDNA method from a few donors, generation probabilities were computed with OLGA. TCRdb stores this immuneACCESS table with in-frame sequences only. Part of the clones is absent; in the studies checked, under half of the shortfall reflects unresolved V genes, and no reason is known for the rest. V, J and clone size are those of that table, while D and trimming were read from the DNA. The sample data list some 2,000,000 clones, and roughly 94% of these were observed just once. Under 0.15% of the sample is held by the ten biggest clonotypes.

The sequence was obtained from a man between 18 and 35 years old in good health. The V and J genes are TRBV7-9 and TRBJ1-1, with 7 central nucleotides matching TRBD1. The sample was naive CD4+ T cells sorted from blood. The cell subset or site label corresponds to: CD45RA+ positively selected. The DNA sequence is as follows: TGTGCCAGCAGTCGAACAGGGGCGAACGCTGAAGCTTTCTTT. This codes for CASSRTGANAEAFF.